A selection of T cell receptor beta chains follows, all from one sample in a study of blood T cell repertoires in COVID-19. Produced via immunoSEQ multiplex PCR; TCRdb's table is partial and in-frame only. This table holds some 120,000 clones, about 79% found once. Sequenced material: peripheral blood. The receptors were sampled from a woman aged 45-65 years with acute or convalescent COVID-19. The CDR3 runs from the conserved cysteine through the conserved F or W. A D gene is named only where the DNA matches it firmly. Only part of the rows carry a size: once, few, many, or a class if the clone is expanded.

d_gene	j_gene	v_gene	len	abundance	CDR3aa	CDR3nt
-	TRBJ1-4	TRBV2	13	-	CASSAGRHEKLFF	TGTGCCAGCAGTGCGGGGAGGCACGAAAAACTGTTTTTT
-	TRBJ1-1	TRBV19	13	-	CASRYQGFTEAFF	TGTGCCAGTAGATACCAGGGGTTCACTGAAGCTTTCTTT
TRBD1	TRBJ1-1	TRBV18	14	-	CASSPGDRATEAFF	TGTGCCAGCTCACCCGGGGACAGGGCAACTGAAGCTTTCTTT
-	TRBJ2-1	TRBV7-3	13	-	CASSLSQYNEQFF	TGTGCCAGCAGCTTAAGCCAGTACAATGAGCAGTTCTTC
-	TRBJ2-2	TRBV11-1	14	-	CASSGDTITGELFF	TGTGCCAGCAGCGGTGACACCATCACCGGGGAGCTGTTTTTT
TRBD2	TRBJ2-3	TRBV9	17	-	CASSVDQRGGLADTQYF	TGTGCCAGCAGCGTAGATCAGCGGGGGGGACTGGCGGATACGCAGTATTTT
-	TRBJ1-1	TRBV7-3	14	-	CASSLSGMNTEAFF	TGTGCCAGCAGCTTATCGGGGATGAACACTGAAGCTTTCTTT
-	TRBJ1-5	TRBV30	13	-	CAWSRSTNQPQHF	TGTGCCTGGAGTAGATCGACTAATCAGCCCCAGCATTTT
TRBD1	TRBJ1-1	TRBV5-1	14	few	CASSWTQGVAEAFF	TGCGCCAGCAGCTGGACACAGGGGGTTGCTGAAGCTTTCTTT
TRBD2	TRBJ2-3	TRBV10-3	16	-	CAIRGASGGFTDTQYF	TGTGCCATCAGGGGAGCTAGCGGGGGTTTCACAGATACGCAGTATTTT
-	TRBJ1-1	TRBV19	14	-	CASTYRALNTEAFF	TGTGCCAGTACTTACAGGGCCCTGAACACTGAAGCTTTCTTT
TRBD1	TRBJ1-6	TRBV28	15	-	CASSIGDRGNSPLHF	TGTGCCAGCAGTATTGGGGACAGGGGTAATTCACCCCTCCACTTT
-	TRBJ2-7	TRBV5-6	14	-	CASSWERATYEQYF	TGTGCCAGCAGCTGGGAGAGGGCTACCTACGAGCAGTACTTC
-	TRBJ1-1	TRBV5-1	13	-	CASSLDKNTEAFF	TGCGCCAGCAGCTTGGACAAAAACACTGAAGCTTTCTTT
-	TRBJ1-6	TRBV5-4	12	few	CASSPTGSPLHF	TGTGCCAGCAGCCCCACCGGTTCACCCCTCCACTTT
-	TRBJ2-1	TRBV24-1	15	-	CATSDSTGPSNEQFF	TGTGCCACCAGTGATTCCACTGGTCCGTCCAATGAGCAGTTCTTC